These T cell receptor beta chains were read from a single sample in a study of vaccination and CD4 T cells after COVID-19. These receptors have no known antigen. MiXCR, run by TCRdb on the PCR reads, gives a single entry per CDR3 protein. The profile shows nearly 20,000 distinct CDR3 sequences, just over 45% of them singletons. This sample comprised CD4+ T cells from blood, cultured in vitro, obtained after SARS-CoV-2 vaccination. These receptors originate from a human donor who had recovered from COVID-19. Both conserved end residues are part of each CDR3. The order of the fields is CDR3 protein, CDR3 DNA, V gene, J gene, D gene, CDR3 length, clone size. The D gene is left open where the match is weak. A clone size is listed for some rows: how often the clone was seen (once, few, many), or a class if it is expanded.

CDR3 protein: CSARDPGLVEAFF
CDR3 DNA: TGCAGTGCTAGAGATCCGGGGCTGGTTGAAGCTTTCTTT
V gene: TRBV20-1
J gene: TRBJ1-1
D gene: -
CDR3 length: 13
clone size: -

CDR3 protein: CASSSREGRWAGELFF
CDR3 DNA: TGTGCCAGCAGTTCAAGGGAAGGTCGTTGGGCCGGGGAGCTGTTTTTT
V gene: TRBV5-7
J gene: TRBJ2-2
D gene: -
CDR3 length: 16
clone size: -

CDR3 protein: CACRDRGMSPLHF
CDR3 DNA: TGTGCCTGCCGGGACAGGGGCATGTCACCCCTCCACTTT
V gene: TRBV30
J gene: TRBJ1-6
D gene: TRBD1
CDR3 length: 13
clone size: -

CDR3 protein: CASSPSGYGYTF
CDR3 DNA: TGTGCCAGCAGCCCAAGTGGCTATGGCTACACCTTC
V gene: TRBV27
J gene: TRBJ1-2
D gene: -
CDR3 length: 12
clone size: once

CDR3 protein: CASRLTSGIHTSTDTQYF
CDR3 DNA: TGTGCCAGCAGGTTGACTAGCGGGATACATACTAGCACAGATACGCAGTATTTT
V gene: TRBV7-8
J gene: TRBJ2-3
D gene: TRBD2
CDR3 length: 18
clone size: few

CDR3 protein: CSASREGTQYF
CDR3 DNA: TGCAGTGCTAGCAGGGAGGGGACCCAGTACTTC
V gene: TRBV20-1
J gene: TRBJ2-5
D gene: TRBD2
CDR3 length: 11
clone size: -

CDR3 protein: CASRKDRATEAFF
CDR3 DNA: TGTGCCAGCAGGAAGGACAGGGCCACTGAAGCTTTCTTT
V gene: TRBV6-1
J gene: TRBJ1-1
D gene: TRBD1
CDR3 length: 13
clone size: few

CDR3 protein: CASSEGRGSGYTF
CDR3 DNA: TGTGCCAGCAGTGAAGGGAGGGGGAGTGGCTACACCTTC
V gene: TRBV2
J gene: TRBJ1-2
D gene: -
CDR3 length: 13
clone size: few

CDR3 protein: CASSERAGAGEETQYF
CDR3 DNA: TGTGCCAGCAGTGAGAGAGCGGGGGCAGGAGAGGAGACCCAGTACTTC
V gene: TRBV6-1
J gene: TRBJ2-5
D gene: TRBD2
CDR3 length: 16
clone size: few

CDR3 protein: CASSYSPPHYNSPLHF
CDR3 DNA: TGTGCCAGCAGTTACTCTCCACCACACTATAATTCACCCCTCCACTTT
V gene: TRBV6-5
J gene: TRBJ1-6
D gene: -
CDR3 length: 16
clone size: -

CDR3 protein: CASSIIGGKYGYTF
CDR3 DNA: TGTGCCAGTAGTATTATCGGGGGCAAATATGGCTACACCTTC
V gene: TRBV19
J gene: TRBJ1-2
D gene: -
CDR3 length: 14
clone size: few

CDR3 protein: CASSYSRDVYYGYTF
CDR3 DNA: TGTGCCAGCAGTTACTCGAGGGACGTCTACTATGGCTACACCTTC
V gene: TRBV6-5
J gene: TRBJ1-2
D gene: -
CDR3 length: 15
clone size: few

CDR3 protein: CASSRDGGVGNTEAFF
CDR3 DNA: TGTGCCAGCAGCAGAGATGGGGGAGTAGGGAACACTGAAGCTTTCTTT
V gene: TRBV7-2
J gene: TRBJ1-1
D gene: -
CDR3 length: 16
clone size: few

CDR3 protein: CASSPPGRDEKLFF
CDR3 DNA: TGTGCCAGCAGTCCGCCAGGGCGGGATGAAAAACTGTTTTTT
V gene: TRBV28
J gene: TRBJ1-4
D gene: -
CDR3 length: 14
clone size: -

CDR3 protein: CASSEARQGMNTEAFF
CDR3 DNA: TGTGCCAGCAGTGAAGCCAGGCAGGGAATGAACACTGAAGCTTTCTTT
V gene: TRBV6-1
J gene: TRBJ1-1
D gene: -
CDR3 length: 16
clone size: -

CDR3 protein: CSASKETQYF
CDR3 DNA: TGCAGTGCCTCCAAAGAGACCCAGTACTTC
V gene: TRBV20-1
J gene: TRBJ2-5
D gene: -
CDR3 length: 10
clone size: -

CDR3 protein: CASSDGQLYGYTF
CDR3 DNA: TGTGCCAGCAGCGACGGACAGCTCTATGGCTACACCTTC
V gene: TRBV6-1
J gene: TRBJ1-2
D gene: -
CDR3 length: 13
clone size: -

CDR3 protein: CASSLARANTGELFF
CDR3 DNA: TGTGCCAGCAGCTTAGCCAGGGCAAACACCGGGGAGCTGTTTTTT
V gene: TRBV7-6
J gene: TRBJ2-2
D gene: -
CDR3 length: 15
clone size: few

CDR3 protein: CAWSGGRADTQYF
CDR3 DNA: TGTGCCTGGAGTGGGGGGCGCGCAGATACGCAGTATTTT
V gene: TRBV30
J gene: TRBJ2-3
D gene: -
CDR3 length: 13
clone size: -

CDR3 protein: CASSEYGESYEQYF
CDR3 DNA: TGTGCCAGCAGTGAATATGGGGAGTCCTACGAGCAGTACTTC
V gene: TRBV6-1
J gene: TRBJ2-7
D gene: -
CDR3 length: 14
clone size: -

CDR3 protein: CAISESQGADTQYF
CDR3 DNA: TGTGCCATCAGTGAGTCACAGGGAGCAGATACGCAGTATTTT
V gene: TRBV10-3
J gene: TRBJ2-3
D gene: -
CDR3 length: 14
clone size: few

CDR3 protein: CSATPGQGYNEQFF
CDR3 DNA: TGCAGTGCTACACCGGGACAGGGCTACAATGAGCAGTTCTTC
V gene: TRBV20-1
J gene: TRBJ2-1
D gene: TRBD1
CDR3 length: 14
clone size: -

CDR3 protein: CASSIYSRGLGQPQHF
CDR3 DNA: TGTGCCAGTAGTATATATTCCAGGGGGCTAGGTCAGCCCCAGCATTTT
V gene: TRBV19
J gene: TRBJ1-5
D gene: TRBD1
CDR3 length: 16
clone size: -

CDR3 protein: CSAVTRGLIHQPQHF
CDR3 DNA: TGCAGTGCTGTAACCCGGGGGCTAATCCATCAGCCCCAGCATTTT
V gene: TRBV20-1
J gene: TRBJ1-5
D gene: -
CDR3 length: 15
clone size: -

CDR3 protein: CASSQERGYGYTF
CDR3 DNA: TGCGCCAGCAGCCAAGAGAGGGGCTATGGCTACACCTTC
V gene: TRBV4-3
J gene: TRBJ1-2
D gene: -
CDR3 length: 13
clone size: few

CDR3 protein: CASSLAGQGAYQPQHF
CDR3 DNA: TGTGCCAGCAGCTTGGCCGGGCAGGGGGCATATCAGCCCCAGCATTTT
V gene: TRBV5-5
J gene: TRBJ1-5
D gene: TRBD1
CDR3 length: 16
clone size: -

CDR3 protein: CSGNRVTEAFF
CDR3 DNA: TGCAGTGGGAACAGGGTTACTGAAGCTTTCTTT
V gene: TRBV20-1
J gene: TRBJ1-1
D gene: -
CDR3 length: 11
clone size: few

CDR3 protein: CSASADKTFNSPLHF
CDR3 DNA: TGCAGTGCTAGCGCCGACAAGACTTTTAATTCACCCCTCCACTTT
V gene: TRBV20-1
J gene: TRBJ1-6
D gene: -
CDR3 length: 15
clone size: -

CDR3 protein: CASSWLGSHEQFF
CDR3 DNA: TGTGCCAGTAGTTGGCTAGGTTCTCATGAGCAGTTCTTC
V gene: TRBV19
J gene: TRBJ2-1
D gene: -
CDR3 length: 13
clone size: -

CDR3 protein: CASSPPASTEAFF
CDR3 DNA: TGTGCCAGCAGTCCTCCCGCGAGCACTGAAGCTTTCTTT
V gene: TRBV28
J gene: TRBJ1-1
D gene: -
CDR3 length: 13
clone size: -

CDR3 protein: CASSLAPRPAGQPQHF
CDR3 DNA: TGTGCCAGCAGCTTAGCTCCCAGGCCAGCAGGTCAGCCCCAGCATTTT
V gene: TRBV7-2
J gene: TRBJ1-5
D gene: -
CDR3 length: 16
clone size: few

CDR3 protein: CASSLARGRNEQYF
CDR3 DNA: TGTGCCAGCAGTTTAGCCAGGGGTCGGAACGAGCAGTACTTC
V gene: TRBV27
J gene: TRBJ2-7
D gene: -
CDR3 length: 14
clone size: -

CDR3 protein: CSATPREIDYGYTF
CDR3 DNA: TGCAGTGCTACCCCCAGGGAAATTGACTATGGCTACACCTTC
V gene: TRBV20-1
J gene: TRBJ1-2
D gene: -
CDR3 length: 14
clone size: -

CDR3 protein: CATSRDGVSTEAFF
CDR3 DNA: TGTGCCACCAGCAGAGATGGGGTCAGCACTGAAGCTTTCTTT
V gene: TRBV15
J gene: TRBJ1-1
D gene: -
CDR3 length: 14
clone size: -

CDR3 protein: CASSFIGVGSNQPQHF
CDR3 DNA: TGTGCCAGCAGCTTTATCGGGGTTGGCAGTAATCAGCCCCAGCATTTT
V gene: TRBV7-2
J gene: TRBJ1-5
D gene: -
CDR3 length: 16
clone size: few

CDR3 protein: CATSRDLAIRKFF
CDR3 DNA: TGTGCCACCAGCAGAGATCTGGCCATCCGCAAGTTCTTC
V gene: TRBV15
J gene: TRBJ2-1
D gene: -
CDR3 length: 13
clone size: -

CDR3 protein: CASSLVRQGGETQYF
CDR3 DNA: TGTGCCAGCAGCTTAGTTCGACAGGGCGGAGAGACCCAGTACTTC
V gene: TRBV11-3
J gene: TRBJ2-5
D gene: TRBD1
CDR3 length: 15
clone size: -

CDR3 protein: CASSFKGDNQPQHF
CDR3 DNA: TGTGCCAGCAGCTTCAAGGGGGACAATCAGCCCCAGCATTTT
V gene: TRBV5-4
J gene: TRBJ1-5
D gene: -
CDR3 length: 14
clone size: -

CDR3 protein: CASSFGEESPEAFF
CDR3 DNA: TGTGCCAGCAGTTTCGGGGAGGAAAGTCCTGAAGCTTTCTTT
V gene: TRBV12-3/TRBV12-4
J gene: TRBJ1-1
D gene: -
CDR3 length: 14
clone size: -

CDR3 protein: CASSRQVWGSPLHF
CDR3 DNA: TGTGCCAGCAGTCGACAGGTATGGGGTTCACCCCTCCACTTT
V gene: TRBV6-2/TRBV6-3
J gene: TRBJ1-6
D gene: -
CDR3 length: 14
clone size: -

CDR3 protein: CAISGGQGNTEAFF
CDR3 DNA: TGTGCCATCAGTGGTGGACAGGGGAACACTGAAGCTTTCTTT
V gene: TRBV10-3
J gene: TRBJ1-1
D gene: TRBD1
CDR3 length: 14
clone size: -

CDR3 protein: CASSQGDRAYQETQYF
CDR3 DNA: TGCGCCAGCAGCCAGGGGGACAGGGCCTACCAAGAGACCCAGTACTTC
V gene: TRBV4-1
J gene: TRBJ2-5
D gene: TRBD1
CDR3 length: 16
clone size: few

CDR3 protein: CSARDPFFAEAFF
CDR3 DNA: TGCAGTGCTAGAGACCCCTTTTTCGCTGAAGCTTTCTTT
V gene: TRBV20-1
J gene: TRBJ1-1
D gene: -
CDR3 length: 13
clone size: few

CDR3 protein: CASSELPGGTDTQYF
CDR3 DNA: TGTGCCAGCAGTGAGTTACCGGGGGGCACAGATACGCAGTATTTT
V gene: TRBV2
J gene: TRBJ2-3
D gene: -
CDR3 length: 15
clone size: -

CDR3 protein: CASSPRTGLIF
CDR3 DNA: TGTGCCAGCAGTCCTCGGACAGGTTTGATCTTT
V gene: TRBV27
J gene: TRBJ1-1
D gene: TRBD1
CDR3 length: 11
clone size: few

CDR3 protein: CAIGQGRSAFF
CDR3 DNA: TGTGCCATCGGACAGGGGCGATCGGCTTTCTTT
V gene: TRBV10-3
J gene: TRBJ1-1
D gene: TRBD1
CDR3 length: 11
clone size: -

CDR3 protein: CASSFLTGALSYEQYF
CDR3 DNA: TGTGCCAGCAGCTTCCTTACAGGGGCCCTCTCCTACGAGCAGTACTTC
V gene: TRBV7-9
J gene: TRBJ2-7
D gene: TRBD1
CDR3 length: 16
clone size: few

CDR3 protein: CASSSLGSSYEQYF
CDR3 DNA: TGTGCCAGCAGCTCGTTGGGAAGCTCCTACGAGCAGTACTTC
V gene: TRBV5-5
J gene: TRBJ2-7
D gene: -
CDR3 length: 14
clone size: few

CDR3 protein: CASSGRLRDTEAFF
CDR3 DNA: TGTGCCAGCAGTGGGAGATTAAGGGACACTGAAGCTTTCTTT
V gene: TRBV6-1
J gene: TRBJ1-1
D gene: -
CDR3 length: 14
clone size: -

CDR3 protein: CASSAVRGRSPLHF
CDR3 DNA: TGTGCCAGCAGTGCTGTCAGGGGAAGGTCACCCCTCCACTTT
V gene: TRBV6-2/TRBV6-3
J gene: TRBJ1-6
D gene: -
CDR3 length: 14
clone size: -

CDR3 protein: CASREVELDLPQHF
CDR3 DNA: TGTGCCAGCAGGGAAGTGGAATTGGATTTGCCCCAGCATTTT
V gene: TRBV6-1
J gene: TRBJ1-5
D gene: -
CDR3 length: 14
clone size: few

CDR3 protein: CASSWDRGWPLSYNEQFF
CDR3 DNA: TGTGCCAGCAGTTGGGACAGGGGGTGGCCCCTCTCCTACAATGAGCAGTTCTTC
V gene: TRBV6-2/TRBV6-3
J gene: TRBJ2-1
D gene: TRBD1
CDR3 length: 18
clone size: -

CDR3 protein: CASSQLGDRDREAFF
CDR3 DNA: TGTGCCAGCAGTCAACTCGGGGACAGGGATCGTGAAGCTTTCTTT
V gene: TRBV27
J gene: TRBJ1-1
D gene: TRBD1
CDR3 length: 15
clone size: -

CDR3 protein: CASSLELGGNQPQHF
CDR3 DNA: TGCGCCAGCAGCTTGGAACTAGGGGGCAATCAGCCCCAGCATTTT
V gene: TRBV5-1
J gene: TRBJ1-5
D gene: -
CDR3 length: 15
clone size: few

CDR3 protein: CASSFKAPLAAPKYF
CDR3 DNA: TGTGCCAGCAGCTTCAAAGCCCCATTGGCCGCTCCAAAGTACTTC
V gene: TRBV11-3
J gene: TRBJ2-7
D gene: -
CDR3 length: 15
clone size: once

CDR3 protein: CASNAGGRSYGYTF
CDR3 DNA: TGTGCCAGTAATGCAGGGGGCAGGTCCTATGGCTACACCTTC
V gene: TRBV19
J gene: TRBJ1-2
D gene: TRBD1
CDR3 length: 14
clone size: -

CDR3 protein: CSAPYGNQPQHF
CDR3 DNA: TGCAGTGCCCCCTATGGAAATCAGCCCCAGCATTTT
V gene: TRBV20-1
J gene: TRBJ1-5
D gene: -
CDR3 length: 12
clone size: medium-sized

CDR3 protein: CSASRSGTGPDTQYF
CDR3 DNA: TGCAGTGCTAGTCGTTCTGGGACAGGGCCAGATACGCAGTATTTT
V gene: TRBV20-1
J gene: TRBJ2-3
D gene: TRBD1
CDR3 length: 15
clone size: -

CDR3 protein: CASSPRDPEETQYF
CDR3 DNA: TGTGCCAGCAGTCCACGGGACCCCGAGGAGACCCAGTACTTC
V gene: TRBV27
J gene: TRBJ2-5
D gene: -
CDR3 length: 14
clone size: few

CDR3 protein: CASRETGFTGELFF
CDR3 DNA: TGTGCCAGCAGGGAAACAGGGTTCACCGGGGAGCTGTTTTTT
V gene: TRBV7-6
J gene: TRBJ2-2
D gene: -
CDR3 length: 14
clone size: -